Shown below are 4 T cell receptor beta chains from a single sample sequenced in a study of Tregs in tolerant kidney transplant recipients. Mixed chimerism was transient after nonmyeloablative marrow transplants from related graft donors. Using immunoSEQ multiplex PCR, the repertoire was profiled, and TCRdb retains in-frame clones only, with some absent. The table includes around 50,000 clones, roughly nine tenths detected once. The sequenced sample was CD8+ T cells from blood (PBMCs), obtained 24 months after the transplant. All receptors come from a human patient who received a combined kidney and bone marrow transplant. The graft donor may have contributed some T cells.

This rearrangement joins TRBV18 to TRBJ2-2; the D gene is possibly TRBD2 (6 bases). Per the germline V gene, CDR1 is KGHSH and CDR2 is LQKENI. The CDR3 sequence is 17 residues long. V gave up 1 base and J gave up 6 bases, with 18 bases separating them. CDR3 residues: CASSPLPDSPSAGELFF. DNA for the CDR3: TGTGCCAGCTCACCACTCCCAGACTCTCCTAGCGCCGGGGAGCTGTTTTTT.

This clone was observed a few times. The chain carries TRBV28 and TRBJ1-2, with TRBD1 as a possible D gene (5 bases). The CDR3 totals 16 residues. The V gene's germline CDR1 is MDHEN and CDR2 SYDVKM. The V end was cut by 6 bases, the J end by 1 base, with 18 bases between. CDR3 nucleotides: TGTGCCAGCAGCTTACGATTAAACAGGTTTAACTATGGCTACACCTTC. It is translated as CASSLRLNRFNYGYTF.

The chain employs TRBV10-3 and TRBJ1-2, with unresolved D. The CDR3 loop spans 15 amino acids. From germline, CDR1 is ENHRY and CDR2 SYGVKD. Trimming stripped 0 bases from V and 4 bases from J, with 12 bases between. The CDR3 loop is CAISESVRRRYGYTF. The CDR3 DNA sequence: TGTGCCATCAGTGAGTCCGTTAGGAGACGCTATGGCTACACCTTC.

This rearrangement joins TRBV27 to TRBJ2-2; TRBD1 matches 11 bases. This CDR3 is 15 amino acids long. The J segment lost 7 bases and the V segment lost 5 bases, leaving 6 bases of the junction unmatched. CDR1 is MNHEY and CDR2 is SMNVEV in the germline V gene (reference sequence). CDR3 protein: CASSPGTGGFGELFF. CDR3 DNA: TGTGCCAGCAGTCCCGGGACAGGGGGTTTCGGGGAGCTGTTTTTT.